This note documents a single T cell receptor beta chain sequence. These data originate in a study of blood T cell repertoires in COVID-19. TCRdb's table, derived via immunoSEQ multiplex PCR, lists solely in-frame clones and lacks some. The repertoire holds about 81,000 clones, 75% to 90% seen once, with less than 6.5% in the top ten. The CDR3 extends over 14 amino acids. Looked up from germline, CDR1 is MNHEY and CDR2 is SVGAGI. Trimming stripped 6 bases from V and 2 bases from J, with 11 bases between. Input material: peripheral blood. This TCR was recovered from a woman of 80 years or more with active COVID-19. This chain connects TRBV6-5 to TRBJ1-3; weak D call: TRBD1 (6 bases). In nucleotides, the CDR3 is TGTGCCAGCAGAGCCAGGGGAGCTGGAAACACCATATATTTT. Translating gives CASRARGAGNTIYF.